The 6 T cell receptor beta chains listed next were all sequenced from one sample in a study of PD-1 blockade in classical Hodgkin lymphoma. Time point described: cycle 4 day 1 (C4D1), after 6 weeks of nivolumab. Every patient experienced relapse after autologous stem cell transplantation, and brentuximab vedotin exposure varied. Profiled with immunoSEQ multiplex PCR; TCRdb holds only in-frame clones, not every one. Here the sample spans approximately 100,000 clones, 75% to 85% being singletons. This specimen was peripheral blood mononuclear cells (PBMCs), taken before the fourth cycle of nivolumab. Source of these receptors: a human donor with classical Hodgkin lymphoma.

V is TRBV5-1 and J is TRBJ1-2; 10 nucleotides match TRBD1. Germline assignment: CDR1 SGHRS and CDR2 YFSETQ. The trim removed 0 bases at V and 11 bases at J, leaving 4 bases unmatched. The CDR3 length is 13 residues. CDR3 in DNA: TGCGCCAGCAGCTTGGGGGACAGGGGAGAGTACACCTTC. Translation gives CASSLGDRGEYTF.

This clone occurred once. This chain joins TRBV6-5 and TRBJ2-7, with TRBD1 as a possible D gene (5 bases). The V gene lost 10 bases and the J gene lost 2 bases, with 15 bases spanning the gap. The CDR3 consists of 13 residues. Germline V gene data show CDR1 as MNHEY and CDR2 as SVGAGI. CDR3 in amino acids: CAIINRSTYEQYF. The CDR3, as DNA: TGTGCCATCATTAACAGGAGCACCTACGAGCAGTACTTC.

This sequence joins TRBV27 and TRBJ1-1, with D uncertain. V lost 5 bases and J 4 bases, leaving 17 bases between the germline ends. The germline V gene has CDR1 MNHEY and CDR2 SMNVEV (reference sequence). CDR3 length: 15 residues. CDR3: CASSPADLVGTEAFF. The DNA for the CDR3 is TGTGCCAGCAGTCCTGCAGACCTAGTGGGCACTGAAGCTTTCTTT.

This chain joins TRBV11-2 and TRBJ1-2; maybe TRBD1 (5 bases). CDR3 length: 17 amino acids. Looked up from germline, CDR1 is SGHAT and CDR2 is FQNNGV. V shed 5 bases and J shed 1 base, with 20 bases lying between them. CDR3 region: CASSPRDARWDNYGYTF. CDR3 sequence (DNA): TGTGCCAGCAGCCCAAGGGACGCCCGGTGGGATAACTATGGCTACACCTTC.

The chain is built from TRBV4-2 and TRBJ2-3; D perhaps matches TRBD1 (6 bases). This CDR3 has 17 residues. V lost 2 bases and J 0 bases, leaving 15 bases between the germline ends. Germline V gene lookup returns CDR1 LGHNA and CDR2 YNFKEQ. The CDR3 region is CASSQLLQGRSTDTQYF. CDR3 nucleotides: TGTGCCAGCAGCCAACTGCTGCAGGGGCGGAGCACAGATACGCAGTATTTT.

The chain links TRBV10-3 to TRBJ2-3; TRBD2 aligns across 7 bases. The CDR3 contains 15 residues. After removal of 6 bases from V and 0 bases from J, the junction contained 6 bases not matched to a gene. The germline V gene encodes CDR1 ENHRY and CDR2 SYGVKD. The CDR3 nucleotides are TGTGCCATCAGGCTTGGGAGGGAGAGCACAGATACGCAGTATTTT. Translating it yields CAIRLGRESTDTQYF.